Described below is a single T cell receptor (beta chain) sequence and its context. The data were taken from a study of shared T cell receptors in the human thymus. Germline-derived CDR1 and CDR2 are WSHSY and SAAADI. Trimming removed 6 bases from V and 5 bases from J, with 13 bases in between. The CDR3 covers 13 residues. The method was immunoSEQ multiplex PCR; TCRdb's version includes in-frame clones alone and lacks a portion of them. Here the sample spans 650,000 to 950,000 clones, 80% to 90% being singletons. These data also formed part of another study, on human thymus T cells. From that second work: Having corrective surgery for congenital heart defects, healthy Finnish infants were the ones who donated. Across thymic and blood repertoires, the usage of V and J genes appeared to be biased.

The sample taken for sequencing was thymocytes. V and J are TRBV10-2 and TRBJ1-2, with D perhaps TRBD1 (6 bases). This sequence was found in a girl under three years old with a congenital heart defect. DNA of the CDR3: TGCGCCAGCAGGCCCCGGGACAAATATGGCTACACCTTC. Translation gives CASRPRDKYGYTF.